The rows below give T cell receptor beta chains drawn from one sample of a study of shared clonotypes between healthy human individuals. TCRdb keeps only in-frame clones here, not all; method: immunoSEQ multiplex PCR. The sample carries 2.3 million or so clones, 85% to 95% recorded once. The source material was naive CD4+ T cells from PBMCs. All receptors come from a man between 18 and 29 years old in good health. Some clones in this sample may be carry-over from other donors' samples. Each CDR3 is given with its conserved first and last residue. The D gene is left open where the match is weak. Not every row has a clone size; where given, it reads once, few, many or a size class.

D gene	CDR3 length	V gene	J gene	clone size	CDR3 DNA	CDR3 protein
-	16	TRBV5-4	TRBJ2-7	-	TGTGCCAGCAGCTTGGACCTAGCCCACGCCGCCTACGAGCAGTACTTC	CASSLDLAHAAYEQYF
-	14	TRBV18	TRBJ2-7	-	TGTGCCAGCTCACCACCCGGCGTTCCCTACGAGCAGTACTTC	CASSPPGVPYEQYF
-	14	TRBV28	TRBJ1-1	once	TGTGCCAGCAGTTTAAGGGGGGGTCGAACTGAAGCTTTCTTT	CASSLRGGRTEAFF
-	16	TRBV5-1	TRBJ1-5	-	TGCGCCAGCAGCTTGGGAGGCGTGGGGGGAGATCAGCCCCAGCATTTT	CASSLGGVGGDQPQHF
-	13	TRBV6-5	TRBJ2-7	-	TGTGCCAGCAGTTACGAGACAGGCGGGGAGCAGTACTTC	CASSYETGGEQYF
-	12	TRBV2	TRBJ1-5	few	TGTGCCAGCAGTGTAGGCAATCAGCCCCAGCATTTT	CASSVGNQPQHF
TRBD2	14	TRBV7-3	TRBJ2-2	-	TGTGCCAGCAGCCCCCTAGCGGCAACCGGGGAGCTGTTTTTT	CASSPLAATGELFF
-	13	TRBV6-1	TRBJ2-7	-	TGTGCCAGCAGTGAAGGAATACTACGGGAGCAGTACTTC	CASSEGILREQYF
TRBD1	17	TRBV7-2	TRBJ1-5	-	TGTGCCAGCAGCTTATATTCGGGACAGGCTAGCAATCAGCCCCAGCATTTT	CASSLYSGQASNQPQHF
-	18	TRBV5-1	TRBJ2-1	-	TGCGCCAGCAGCTTGGGCTTTACTAGCTTGAGCTCCTACAATGAGCAGTTCTTC	CASSLGFTSLSSYNEQFF
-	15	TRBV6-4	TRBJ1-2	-	TGTGCCAGCGCGCCGCAATCCGGGTCTAACTATGGCTACACCTTC	CASAPQSGSNYGYTF
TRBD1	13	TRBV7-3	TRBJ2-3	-	TGTGCCAGCAGCCCGGGACAGGGGGACACGCAGTATTTT	CASSPGQGDTQYF
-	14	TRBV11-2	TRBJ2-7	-	TGTGCCAGCAGCTCGTGGACTACATCCTACGAGCAGTACTTC	CASSSWTTSYEQYF
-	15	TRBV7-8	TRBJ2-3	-	TGTGCCAGCAGCCGACGAGACAGGATAACAGATACGCAGTATTTT	CASSRRDRITDTQYF
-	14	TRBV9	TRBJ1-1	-	TGTGCCAGCAGCCAAAGGGTTATGGACACTGAAGCTTTCTTT	CASSQRVMDTEAFF
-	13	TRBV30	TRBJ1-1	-	TGTGCCTGGTCAGGGGATGAACACACTGAAGCTTTCTTT	CAWSGDEHTEAFF
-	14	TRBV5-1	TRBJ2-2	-	TGCGCCAGCAGGGGTGCTGTACACACCGGGGAGCTGTTTTTT	CASRGAVHTGELFF
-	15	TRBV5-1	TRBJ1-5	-	TGCGCCAGCAGCTTGGGGGTCGCGTCGGGTCAGCCCCAGCATTTT	CASSLGVASGQPQHF
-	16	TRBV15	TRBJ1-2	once	TGTGCCACCAGCAGAGATCGTCGGGAGTTAACGGATGGCTACACCTTC	CATSRDRRELTDGYTF
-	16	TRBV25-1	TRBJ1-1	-	TGTGCCAGCAGTGAAGCTGAGGGCCGAGGGAACACTGAAGCTTTCTTT	CASSEAEGRGNTEAFF
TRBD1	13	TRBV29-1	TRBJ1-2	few	TGCAGCGTCACGCCCCCGACAGGGACTGGCTACACCTTC	CSVTPPTGTGYTF
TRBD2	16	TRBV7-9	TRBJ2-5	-	TGTGCCAGCAGCTTAGGACTAGCAGGAGTTTGGAAGACCCAGTACTTC	CASSLGLAGVWKTQYF
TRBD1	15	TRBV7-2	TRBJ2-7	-	TGTGCCAGCAGCTTCGGACAGGGTAGCTCCTACGAGCAGTACTTC	CASSFGQGSSYEQYF
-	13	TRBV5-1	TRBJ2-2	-	TGCGCCAGCAGCTTGGACGTGGGAGGGGAGCTGTTTTTT	CASSLDVGGELFF
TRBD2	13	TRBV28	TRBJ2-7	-	TGTGCCAGCCGCACTAGCGAACCTCGAAAGCAGTACTTC	CASRTSEPRKQYF
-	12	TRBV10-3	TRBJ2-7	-	TGTGCCACCCAGTCTTCCTCCTACGAGCAGTACTTC	CATQSSSYEQYF
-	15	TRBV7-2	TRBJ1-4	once	TGTGCCAGCAGCTTCGGTCGAATAACTAATGAAAAACTGTTTTTT	CASSFGRITNEKLFF
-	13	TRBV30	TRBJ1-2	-	TGTGCCTGGGCGAGACTGACGAACTATGGCTACACCTTC	CAWARLTNYGYTF
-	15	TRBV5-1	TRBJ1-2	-	TGCGCCAGCAGTCCCGGGACACCTAAACCCTATGGCTACACCTTC	CASSPGTPKPYGYTF
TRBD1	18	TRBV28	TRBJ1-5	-	TGTGCCAGCAGTTCGTATATTCCGGGACAGGGGTTGGGTCAGCCCCAGCATTTT	CASSSYIPGQGLGQPQHF
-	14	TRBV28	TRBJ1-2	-	TGTGCCAGCAGTTCCTCCTACAGGGACTATGGCTACACCTTC	CASSSSYRDYGYTF
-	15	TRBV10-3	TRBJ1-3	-	TGTGCCATCACCCCAGGTCCGAACACTGGAAACACCATATATTTT	CAITPGPNTGNTIYF
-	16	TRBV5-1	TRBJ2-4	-	TGCGCCAGCAGCTTAGCTCCGGGATTAGCCAAAAACATTCAGTACTTC	CASSLAPGLAKNIQYF
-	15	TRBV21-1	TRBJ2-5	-	TGTGCCAGCAGCTACCAGGGGGCGCACAGAGAGACCCAGTACTTC	CASSYQGAHRETQYF
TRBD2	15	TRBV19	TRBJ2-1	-	TGTGCCAGTAGTCTAGCGGGAGAAGGTTTCGATGAGCAGTTCTTC	CASSLAGEGFDEQFF
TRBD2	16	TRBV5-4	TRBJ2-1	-	TGTGCCAGCAGCTTAGGACTAGCGGGAGTGTGGGATGAGCAGTTCTTC	CASSLGLAGVWDEQFF
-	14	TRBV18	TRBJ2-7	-	TGTGCCAGCTCACCACCCGGACTAATGTACGAGCAGTACTTC	CASSPPGLMYEQYF
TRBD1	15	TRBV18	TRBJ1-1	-	TGTGCCAGCTCGGGAAGGACAGGAGGTAACACTGAAGCTTTCTTT	CASSGRTGGNTEAFF
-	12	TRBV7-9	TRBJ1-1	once	TGTGCCAGCAGCTTAGTGTCCCAGTGGGCTTTCTTT	CASSLVSQWAFF
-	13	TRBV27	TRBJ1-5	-	TGTGCCAGCAGTCCGCGCGGTAATCAGCCCCAGCATTTT	CASSPRGNQPQHF